This TCR beta chain emerged from a study of cytomegalovirus exposure and HLA in healthy donors. Both 60 Vbeta primers and 13 Jbeta primers went into the PCR. The table came from immunoSEQ multiplex PCR; TCRdb's copy has only in-frame clones and leaves some out. The sample has roughly 130,000 clones, about 80% seen once; the top ten hold roughly 2%. The receptor was isolated from a man between 18 and 35 years old in good health and CMV-seronegative. The sequenced sample was PBMCs.

In DNA form, the CDR3 reads TGTGCCAGCAGTTACGCCGCGGGACTAGTCTCAGATACGCAGTATTTT. Its translation is CASSYAAGLVSDTQYF. The chain links TRBV6-5 to TRBJ2-3, with 8 bases identical to TRBD2. V lost 2 bases, J lost 4 bases, and 8 bases stayed unmatched. CDR1 is MNHEY, CDR2 SVGAGI, per germline. The CDR3 sequence is 16 residues long.